Presented here are 13 T cell receptor beta chains from one specimen sequenced in a study of blood T cells in healthy people across ages. Primed by a sample-barcoded 5' primer and a J-beta primer mix, a second PCR proceeded for roughly 6 to 12 cycles. TCRdb redid the calling of the 5' RACE reads with MiXCR, one entry per CDR3 protein. The sample consists of more than 600,000 distinct CDR3 sequences, roughly 25% of them appearing once. These records were also assigned to another study, of T cells of mothers and their children.

Sequenced input: blood. The receptors originated from a boy younger than 18 in good health.

CDR3 loop: CSVAQFSYEQYF. The CDR3 nucleotides read TGCAGCGTTGCACAGTTCTCCTACGAGCAGTACTTC. This sequence joins TRBV29-1 and TRBJ2-7; D uncertain. V lost 4 bases and J 0 bases, leaving 7 bases between the germline ends. CDR3 length: 12 residues. Germline CDR1 SQVTM, CDR2 ANQGSEA.

The gene calls are TRBV29-1 and TRBJ2-3, with D perhaps TRBD2 (5 bases). Trimming stripped 8 bases from V and 5 bases from J, with 11 bases between. The length of the CDR3 is 11 residues. The V gene's germline CDR1 is SQVTM and CDR2 ANQGSEA. The CDR3 reads CSSVGVDTQYF. The CDR3 region has the DNA TGCAGCTCCGTCGGGGTAGATACGCAGTATTTT.

The chain carries TRBV6-5 and TRBJ2-1, with 14 bases that match TRBD2. Gene TRBJ2-7 matches the end of the DNA better, so the J call may be wrong. From germline, CDR1 is MNHEY and CDR2 SVGAGI. The CDR3 extends over 19 amino acids. CDR3 bases: TGTGCCAGCAGTTACTCGGTTACAGGGACTAGCGGGAGAATCTACGAGCAGTACTTC. Translated: CASSYSVTGTSGRIYEQYF.

This chain links TRBV5-1 with TRBJ1-4; D ambiguous. There are 15 residues in the CDR3. Germline-derived CDR1 and CDR2 are SGHRS and YFSETQ. Between the trimmed V and J ends, which lost 1 base and 5 bases, there was a span of 12 bases. The CDR3 sequence is CASSLSTGGNEKLFF. The CDR3 DNA reads TGCGCCAGCAGCTTGTCGACGGGAGGGAATGAAAAACTGTTTTTT.

The sample holds a few counts of this clonotype. The chain links TRBV3-1 to TRBJ1-2; the D gene is possibly TRBD1 (5 bases). Germline assignment: CDR1 LGHDT and CDR2 YNNKEL (reference sequence). Between the trimmed V and J ends, which lost 4 bases and 2 bases, there was a span of 11 bases. The CDR3 contains 14 residues. CDR3 residues: CASSLQAVNYGYTF. In nucleotides, the CDR3 is TGTGCCAGCAGCCTACAGGCTGTAAACTATGGCTACACCTTC. Full variable domain (remainder filled in from reference TRBV3-1 and TRBJ1-2): DTAVSQTPKYLVTQMGNDKSIKCEQNLGHDTMYWYKQDSKKFLKIMFSYNNKELIINETVPNRFSPKSPDKAHLNLHINSLELGDSAVYFCASSLQAVNYGYTFGSGTRLTVV.

V and J are TRBV27 and TRBJ2-1; 8 positions match TRBD1. This CDR3 contains 15 residues. The germline CDR1 and CDR2 sequences are MNHEY and SMNVEV (reference sequence). The trim removed 5 bases at V and 7 bases at J, leaving 10 bases unmatched. In DNA, the CDR3 is TGTGCCAGCAGTGCCGACAGGGGTCTAGAAAATGAGCAGTTCTTC. Translation gives CASSADRGLENEQFF.

This clonotype was observed a handful of times. V and J are TRBV27 and TRBJ1-1; the D gene is possibly TRBD1 (5 bases). The ends were cut back, 5 bases at V and 4 bases at J, with 14 bases in the middle. Looked up from germline, CDR1 is MNHEY and CDR2 is SMNVEV (reference sequence). This CDR3 has 14 amino acids. The CDR3 DNA is TGTGCCAGCAGTGGGACGGATTGGGGCACTGAAGCTTTCTTT. Its protein is CASSGTDWGTEAFF.

This clonotype has just a few counts. The chain links TRBV29-1 to TRBJ1-3, with a weak D call TRBD1 (5 bases). Trimming took 3 bases from V and 2 from J, leaving 8 bases between them. The CDR3 runs 13 residues. Germline lookup yields CDR1 SQVTM and CDR2 ANQGSEA. The CDR3 loop reads CSVERGTGNTIYF. In DNA, the CDR3 is TGCAGCGTTGAGCGGGGGACTGGAAACACCATATATTTT. Using reference TRBV29-1 and TRBJ1-3 for the parts outside the CDR3, the full variable domain is SAVISQKPSRDICQRGTSLTIQCQVDSQVTMMFWYRQQPGQSLTLIATANQGSEATYESGFVIDKFPISRPNLTFSTLTVSNMSPEDSSIYLCSVERGTGNTIYFGEGSWLTVV.

This clonotype was observed a few times. The chain couples TRBV29-1 to TRBJ2-5, with D maybe TRBD1 (7 bases). From germline, CDR1 is SQVTM and CDR2 ANQGSEA. The V gene lost 3 bases and the J gene lost 5 bases, with 13 bases spanning the gap. The CDR3 totals 13 residues. CDR3 nucleotides: TGCAGCGTTGATCAGGGGGGTAGGGAGACCCAGTACTTC. Residues: CSVDQGGRETQYF.

This clonotype was observed a handful of times. V gene TRBV27 combines with J gene TRBJ1-6; D gene ambiguous. Germline-derived CDR1 and CDR2 are MNHEY and SMNVEV (reference sequence). This CDR3 spans 14 amino acids. V was trimmed by 4 bases and J by 6 bases, leaving 10 bases between them. CDR3 amino acids: CASSSPSFNSPLHF. CDR3 sequence (DNA): TGTGCCAGCAGTTCACCGAGCTTTAATTCACCCCTCCACTTT.

The rearrangement uses TRBV13 and TRBJ2-5, with a possible D match to TRBD1 (6 bases). The germline V gene encodes CDR1 PRHDT and CDR2 FYEKMQ (reference sequence). Trimming shortened V by 1 base and J by 4 bases, and 13 bases separated the two germline ends. The CDR3 contains 15 residues. The CDR3 protein is CASSLEQGLRETQYF. The CDR3 DNA reads TGTGCCAGCAGCTTAGAACAGGGTTTGCGAGAGACCCAGTACTTC.

This clonotype was recorded once. Possible read error: a much larger clone is one base away. V gene TRBV11-1 combines with J gene TRBJ2-4; possible D gene TRBD2, 6 bases. Germline loops: CDR1 SGHAT, CDR2 FQDESV (reference sequence). V was shortened by 7 bases and J by 8 bases, with 15 bases between the two germline ends. The CDR3 loop spans 13 amino acids. The CDR3 coding sequence is TGTGCCAGCAAGGGATTCTCTAGCGACATTCAGTACTTC. Its protein is CASKGFSSDIQYF.

The chain combines TRBV7-8 with TRBJ2-1; 12 bases line up with TRBD2. Germline V gives CDR1 SGHVS, CDR2 FQNEAQ. The V segment lost 5 bases and the J segment 12 bases; nucleotides outside the gene matches: 11. The CDR3 extends over 15 amino acids. CDR3 in DNA: TGTGCCAGCAGCGAAACTAGCGGGGGGACAATGAGGCAGTTCTTC. It encodes CASSETSGGTMRQFF. Based on the CDR3 plus reference TRBV7-8 and TRBJ2-1, the full variable domain is GAGVSQSPRYKVAKRGQDVALRCDPISGHVSLFWYQQALGQGPEFLTYFQNEAQLDKSGLPSDRFFAERPEGSVSTLKIQRTQQEDSAVYLCASSETSGGTMRQFFGPGTRLTVL.